Listed here are 7 T cell receptor beta chains from one sample, sequenced in a study of radiotherapy plus CTLA-4 blockade in lung cancer. Assay: immunoSEQ multiplex PCR; the TCRdb copy retains only in-frame clones and omits some. The sample shows over 95,000 clones, roughly 79% of them seen only once. This sample comprised peripheral blood, obtained from a patient treated with radiotherapy plus ipilimumab. Receptors were obtained from a human donor with non-small cell lung cancer who had a partial response to radiotherapy plus ipilimumab. Some clones in this sample may be carry-over from other donors' samples.

This chain links TRBV19 with TRBJ2-7; 9 nucleotides align to TRBD1. This CDR3 has 13 residues. V gave up 6 bases and J gave up 6 bases; unmatched junction bases: 6. Germline lookup yields CDR1 LNHDA and CDR2 SQIVND (reference sequence). The CDR3, as DNA: TGTGCCAGTAGCAGGGACAGGGAGGGCGAGCAGTACTTC. As protein: CASSRDREGEQYF.

The chain links TRBV7-3 to TRBJ2-2, with D perhaps TRBD2 (7 bases). V was clipped by 2 bases and J by 4 bases, with 11 bases between them. Germline V gene sequence: CDR1 SGHTA, CDR2 FQGTGA. The CDR3 runs 15 residues. This chain's CDR3 is CASSLDGGRTGELFF. Written as DNA, the CDR3 is TGTGCCAGCAGCTTAGACGGGGGGCGCACCGGGGAGCTGTTTTTT.

This clone was observed a few times. The sample has other DNA sequences that encode this CDR3 too. The chain couples TRBV15 to TRBJ1-6; 9 bases are shared with TRBD1. This CDR3 contains 15 residues. Germline CDR1 reads LNHNV; CDR2 reads YYDKDF (reference sequence). The V and J ends lost 2 bases and 7 bases, in that order; junction bases with no gene match: 3. CDR3 bases: TGTGCCACCAGCAGAAGTGGACAGGGGAATTCACCCCTCCACTTT. Its translation: CATSRSGQGNSPLHF.

V usage is TRBV19 and J usage is TRBJ2-7, with 7 bases identical to TRBD1. CDR3 length: 14 residues. Germline V lookup: CDR1 LNHDA, CDR2 SQIVND (reference sequence). Germline trimming cut 5 bases from V and 0 bases from J; bases unmatched to any gene: 4. This CDR3 reads CASSGTASSYEQYF. Here the CDR3 DNA reads TGTGCCAGTAGTGGGACAGCTTCCTCCTACGAGCAGTACTTC. Full variable domain (rest looked up from reference TRBV19 and TRBJ2-7): DGGITQSPKYLFRKEGQNVTLSCEQNLNHDAMYWYRQDPGQGLRLIYYSQIVNDFQKGDIAEGYSVSREKKESFPLTVTSAQKNPTAFYLCASSGTASSYEQYFGPGTRLTVT.

The V and J genes are TRBV5-1 and TRBJ2-2; 8 bases fit TRBD2. CDR1 is SGHRS and CDR2 is YFSETQ in the germline V gene. J lost 4 bases, V lost 4 bases, and 6 bases had no gene match. This CDR3 spans 15 amino acids. CDR3 protein: CASSEAGVGTGELFF. CDR3 in DNA: TGCGCCAGCAGCGAAGCGGGAGTTGGCACCGGGGAGCTGTTTTTT.

This clone was counted a few times. V usage is TRBV10-3 and J usage is TRBJ1-6; 8 bases match TRBD1. The CDR3 runs 14 residues. Trimming cost V 3 bases and J 7 bases; bases outside gene matches: 2. The V gene's germline CDR1 is ENHRY and CDR2 SYGVKD. The DNA for the CDR3 is TGTGCCATCAGTGACGGACAGGGAAATTCACCCCTCCACTTT. This codes for CAISDGQGNSPLHF.

This chain uses TRBV4-1 with TRBJ1-2; weak D call: TRBD1 (5 bases). The germline V gene encodes CDR1 MGHRA and CDR2 YSYEKL. This CDR3 comprises 15 residues. The V end was cut by 4 bases, the J end by 7 bases, with 19 bases between. Written as DNA, the CDR3 is TGCGCCAGCAGCCTAAGGGCCGGGGGGATGACTGGCTACACCTTC. Its translation is CASSLRAGGMTGYTF.